The text below deals with one T cell receptor (beta chain). Its antigen is still unknown. No qualities accompany the bases; no much larger clone lies one base away. The record originates from a study of blood T cell repertoires in COVID-19 (dated by TCRdb to between 2020 and 2021). About the full investigation: The collaborator samples originated in the United States, Italy and Spain and spanned the acute and convalescent phases of COVID-19. Deeply sampled blood TCRbeta repertoires from subjects exposed to, actively infected with, or recovered from COVID-19 were included in the dataset. The repertoires were made available in a free public database intended to serve as a resource for research on the immune response to SARS-CoV-2. Where available, HLA class I and class II types were obtained from metadata supplied by the sample provider rather than from assay-based typing. Samples were obtained from the ongoing ImmuneRACE study (first 160 participants) and from about 1,300 subjects provided by 6 global collaborators. Sample metadata almost always included a de-identified subject ID, COVID-19 status, age in years and sex. The material from the prospective study consisted of cDNA or gDNA derived from T cells, B-cell-depleted T cells, or PBMCs. Broad study findings and their caveats: The amount of clinical and demographic metadata varied by source and participant and was provided uncurated.

V is cut by 6 bases and J by 9 bases, and the space between the germline ends is 12 bases. Reading from cysteine to phenylalanine, the CDR3 counts 13 amino acids. The sequence is cut down to CDR3 DNA, 39 bases in frame from base 1. The germline V gene gives CDR1 as SNHLY and CDR2 as FYNNEI. TCRbeta CDR3 regions were amplified from genomic DNA by means of the immunoSEQ Assay, a bias-controlled multiplex PCR. Per the original workflow: The number of nucleated cells in each sample was estimated by amplification of reference gene primers within the assay. Sequence reads were collapsed and filtered to measure the absolute abundance of every unique TCRbeta CDR3 rearrangement. For each sample, productive Simpson clonality was calculated as the square root of Simpson's diversity index over productive rearrangements. Drawn from immuneACCESS, this table holds only the in-frame rearrangements with V and J called that TCRdb kept. Clones are partly lost; checked studies trace under half to an unresolved V gene and leave the rest unexplained. Clone size and V and J calls were adopted from that table, with D and trimming inferred from the DNA. This sample lists 150,000 to 200,000 clones; roughly 82% were detected once. About 4.8% of the sample is taken by the ten largest.

Whole blood was collected in K2EDTA tubes by collaborating institutions according to the institutions' own protocols. Collaborator samples were shipped for TCRbeta analysis as frozen whole blood, isolated PBMCs, or DNA extracted from either sample type. Sequenced sample: peripheral blood. The sequence came from a woman in her 30s with acute or convalescent COVID-19. The chain is encoded by TRBV2 joined to TRBJ1-6; 5 matching bases give a weak D call of TRBD1. CDR3 loop: CASSRDGSSPLHF. The DNA sequence is TGTGCCAGCAGCAGGGATGGAAGTTCACCCCTCCACTTT.